One and the same sample provided the 2 T cell receptor beta chains below, sequenced in a study of lymphopenia after photon versus proton radiotherapy. TCRdb keeps only in-frame clones here, not all; method: immunoSEQ multiplex PCR. The sample holds approximately 91,000 clones, about 86% seen once. The sample here was peripheral blood, taken from a patient treated with proton-based radiotherapy. These TCRs come from a man in his 60s with pancreatic cancer.

The V gene is TRBV23-1, the J gene TRBJ2-7, with 7 nucleotides matching TRBD1. TRBV23-1 carries the ORF label, with uncertain function. The J segment lost 4 bases and the V segment lost 6 bases, leaving 12 bases of the junction unmatched. This CDR3 has 15 residues. The CDR3 nucleotides read TGCGCCAGCAGGCGAGACGGGACAGTATATTACGAGCAGTACTTC. It yields the protein CASRRDGTVYYEQYF.

The DNA for the CDR3 is TGTGCCAGCAGCCCGGGTATTCCTTACAATGAGCAGTTCTTC. Residues: CASSPGIPYNEQFF. The V and J genes are TRBV5-5 and TRBJ2-1; D not resolved. Trimming removed 4 bases from V and 4 bases from J, with 12 bases in between. The CDR3 is made up of 14 amino acids. Germline V CDR1 and CDR2: SGHKS, YYEKEE (reference sequence).